This T cell receptor (beta chain) was sequenced in a study of blood T cells in healthy people across ages. Then a second PCR, running roughly 7 to 11 cycles, was carried out with a sample-barcoded 5' primer and a J-beta primer mix. Each of the cDNA molecules was tagged by a template-switch adaptor with 12 random nucleotides. TCRdb reprocessed the 5' RACE reads with MiXCR, giving one entry per CDR3 protein. The sample has about 760,000 distinct CDR3 sequences; just under 25% are singletons. Trimming removed 1 base at V and 5 bases at J, with 11 bases between. Germline V gives CDR1 SGHVS, CDR2 FQNEAQ. The CDR3 sequence is 14 residues long. This sample also belongs to another study, concerning T cells of mothers and their children.

The sequencing input was blood. The V and J genes are TRBV7-8 and TRBJ2-5; TRBD1 might be the D (6 bases). The clonotype comes from a boy aged 5-17 years in good health. The CDR3 reads CASSLEQGGETQYF. The DNA of the CDR3 is TGTGCCAGCAGCTTAGAACAGGGTGGGGAGACCCAGTACTTC.